Described below is a single T cell receptor (beta chain) sequence and its context. Trimming took 6 bases from V and 0 from J; bases not matched to a gene: 8. This CDR3 region has 18 residues. Per the germline V gene, CDR1 is SNHLY and CDR2 is FYNNEI. The data derive from a study of blood T cell repertoires in COVID-19. Overall study: PBMCs, B-cell-depleted T cells, or T cells were the source of the cDNA or gDNA that made up the material.

Generated by immunoSEQ multiplex PCR, the TCRdb table keeps only in-frame clones and is missing some. The sample includes approximately 210,000 clones, approximately 80% of them seen just once. The clonotype originates from a woman of 80 years or more with COVID-19, enrolled during active disease. The chain employs TRBV2 and TRBJ2-6; 10 bases match TRBD2. Sequences were obtained from peripheral blood. The CDR3 region has the DNA TGTGCCAGCAGGATTCTAGCGGGGGCGTTCTCTGGGGCCAACGTCCTGACTTTC. It is translated as CASRILAGAFSGANVLTF. Full variable domain (outside the CDR3, taken from reference TRBV2 and TRBJ2-6): EPEVTQTPSHQVTQMGQEVILRCVPISNHLYFYWYRQILGQKVEFLVSFYNNEISEKSEIFDDQFSVERPDGSNFTLKIRSTKLEDSAMYFCASRILAGAFSGANVLTFGAGSRLTVL.